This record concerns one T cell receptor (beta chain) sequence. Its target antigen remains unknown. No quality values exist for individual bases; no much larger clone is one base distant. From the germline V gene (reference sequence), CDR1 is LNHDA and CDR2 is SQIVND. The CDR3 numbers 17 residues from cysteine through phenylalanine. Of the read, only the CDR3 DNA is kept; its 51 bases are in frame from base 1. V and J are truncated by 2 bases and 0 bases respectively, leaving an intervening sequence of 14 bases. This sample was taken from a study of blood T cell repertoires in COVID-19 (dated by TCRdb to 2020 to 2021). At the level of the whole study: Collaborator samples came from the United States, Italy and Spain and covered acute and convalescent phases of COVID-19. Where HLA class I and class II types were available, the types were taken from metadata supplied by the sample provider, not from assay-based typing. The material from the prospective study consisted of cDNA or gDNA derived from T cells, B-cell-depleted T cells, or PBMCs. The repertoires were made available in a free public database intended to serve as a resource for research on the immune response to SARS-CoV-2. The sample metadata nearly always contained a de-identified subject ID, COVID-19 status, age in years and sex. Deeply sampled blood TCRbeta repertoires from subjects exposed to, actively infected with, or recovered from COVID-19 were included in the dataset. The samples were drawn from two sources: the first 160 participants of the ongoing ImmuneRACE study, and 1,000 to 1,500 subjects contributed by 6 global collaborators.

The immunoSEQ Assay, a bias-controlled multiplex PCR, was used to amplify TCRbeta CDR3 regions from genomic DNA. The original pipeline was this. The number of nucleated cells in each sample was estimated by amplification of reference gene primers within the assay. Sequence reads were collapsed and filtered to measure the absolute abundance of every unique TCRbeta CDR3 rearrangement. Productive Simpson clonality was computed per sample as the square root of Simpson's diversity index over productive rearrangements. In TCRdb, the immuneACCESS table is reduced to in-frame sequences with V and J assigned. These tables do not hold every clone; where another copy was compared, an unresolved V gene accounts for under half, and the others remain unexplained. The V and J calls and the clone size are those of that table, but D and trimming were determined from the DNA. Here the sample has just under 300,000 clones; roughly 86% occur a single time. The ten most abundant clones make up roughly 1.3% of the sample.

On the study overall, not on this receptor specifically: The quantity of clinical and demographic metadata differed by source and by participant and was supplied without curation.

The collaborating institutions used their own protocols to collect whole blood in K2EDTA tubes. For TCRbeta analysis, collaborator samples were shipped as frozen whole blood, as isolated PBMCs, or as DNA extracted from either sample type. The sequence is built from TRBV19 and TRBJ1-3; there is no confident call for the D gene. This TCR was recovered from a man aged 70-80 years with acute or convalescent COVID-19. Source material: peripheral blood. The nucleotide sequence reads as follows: TGTGCCAGTAGTATATCTCAACTAACCAACTCTGGAAACACCATATATTTT. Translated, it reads CASSISQLTNSGNTIYF.